Presented here are 7 T cell receptor beta chains from one specimen sequenced in a study of T cells in Graves' hyperthyroidism and ophthalmopathy. RNA transcripts were the template for amplifying TCR beta CDR3 regions. When the TCR CDR3 underwent first-round RT-PCR, the HTBI primer set was used. TCRdb itself ran the multiplex PCR reads through MiXCR, one entry per CDR3 protein. Among more than 500,000 distinct CDR3 sequences, around 15% were seen once, and the ten largest hold 3.8%. Material: blood. Receptor source: a woman in her twenties or thirties with Graves' hyperthyroidism.

V usage is TRBV5-1 and J usage is TRBJ1-1; possible D gene TRBD1, 6 bases. This CDR3 is built from 11 residues. CDR1 and CDR2 (germline): SGHRS, YFSETQ. V lost 5 bases, J lost 10 bases, and 12 bases lay in between. The CDR3 loop reads CASSTGIRAFF. CDR3 in DNA: TGCGCCAGCAGTACAGGGATCCGAGCTTTCTTT. Full variable domain (remainder filled in from reference TRBV5-1 and TRBJ1-1): KAGVTQTPRYLIKTRGQQVTLSCSPISGHRSVSWYQQTPGQGLQFLFEYFSETQRNKGNFPGRFSGRQFSNSRSEMNVSTLELGDSALYLCASSTGIRAFFGQGTRLTVV.

This clonotype was detected only a few times. The chain couples TRBV28 to TRBJ2-6, with 9 bases lining up with TRBD1. The CDR3 is 16 amino acids. V dropped 2 bases and J dropped 2; count of bases not matched to a gene: 1. The germline V gene has CDR1 MDHEN and CDR2 SYDVKM. CDR3 nucleotide sequence: TGTGCCAGCAGTTTAGGGACAGGGACTGGGGCCAACGTCCTGACTTTC. Translating it yields CASSLGTGTGANVLTF.

This clonotype was seen more than once but under ten times. The CDR3 region is CASSHGLGGRFYEQYF. As DNA, the CDR3 is TGCGCCAGCAGCCACGGATTGGGCGGTCGGTTCTACGAGCAGTACTTC. The chain employs TRBV4-1 and TRBJ2-7; the D is unclear. CDR3 size: 16 residues. CDR1 is MGHRA, CDR2 YSYEKL, per germline. V was shortened by 3 bases and J by 3 bases, with 18 bases between the two germline ends.

Comments on this clonotype: A much larger clone differs from this one at a single base, so this may be a read error. This chain joins TRBV9 and TRBJ2-3; 7 nucleotides match TRBD1. The CDR3 is 16 residues long. CDR1 and CDR2 (germline): SGDLS, YYNGEE. The CDR3 here is CASSIRGGGRTDSQYF. CDR3 nucleotide sequence: TGTGCCAGCTCCATCAGAGGGGGCGGTCGCACAGATTCGCAGTATTTT.

This clonotype appeared a few times. The chain recombines TRBV11-2 with TRBJ2-3; 10 positions agree with TRBD2. The germline gives CDR1 SGHAT, CDR2 FQNNGV. The trim removed 5 bases at V and 2 bases at J, leaving 4 bases unmatched. The CDR3 length is 15 residues. CDR3 in DNA: TGTGCCAGCAGCGGACTAGCGGAGCCCACAGATACGCAGTATTTT. Encoded protein: CASSGLAEPTDTQYF.

This clonotype was seen more than once but under ten times. This may come from a read error, since a much larger clone is one base off. This chain uses TRBV28 with TRBJ2-7; D is ambiguous. There are 14 residues in the CDR3. V was shortened by 7 bases and J by 0 bases, with 13 bases between the two germline ends. Per germline, CDR1 MDHEN and CDR2 SYDVKM. The CDR3 DNA sequence: TGTGCCAGCAAGTTGGAATGGAGCTCCTACGAGCAGTACTTC. As protein: CASKLEWSSYEQYF.

V is TRBV9 and J is TRBJ1-5; no clear D. Germline V gene data show CDR1 as SGDLS and CDR2 as YYNGEE. The CDR3 is 16 amino acids. Between the trimmed V and J ends, which lost 3 bases and 3 bases, there was a span of 16 bases. This CDR3 reads CASSAGVGSLNQPQHF. CDR3 DNA sequence: TGTGCCAGCAGCGCAGGTGTGGGAAGCCTCAATCAGCCCCAGCATTTT.